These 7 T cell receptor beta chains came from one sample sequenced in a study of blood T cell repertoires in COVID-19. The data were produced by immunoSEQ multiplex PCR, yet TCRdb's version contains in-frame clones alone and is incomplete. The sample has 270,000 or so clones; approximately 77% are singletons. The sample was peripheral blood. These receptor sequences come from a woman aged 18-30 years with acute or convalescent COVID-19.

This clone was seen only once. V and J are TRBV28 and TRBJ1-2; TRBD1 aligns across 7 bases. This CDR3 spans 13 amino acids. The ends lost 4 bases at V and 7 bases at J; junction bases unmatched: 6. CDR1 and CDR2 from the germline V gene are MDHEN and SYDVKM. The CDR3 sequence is CASSSGQSTGYTF. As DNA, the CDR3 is TGTGCCAGCAGTTCGGGACAGTCTACTGGCTACACCTTC.

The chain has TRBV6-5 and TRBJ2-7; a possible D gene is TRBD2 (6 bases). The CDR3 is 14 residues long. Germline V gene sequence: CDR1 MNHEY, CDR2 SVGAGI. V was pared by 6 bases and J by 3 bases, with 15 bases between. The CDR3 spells CASRNRDFLYEQYF. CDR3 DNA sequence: TGTGCCAGCAGAAACCGGGACTTCCTCTACGAGCAGTACTTC.

CDR3 in DNA: TGTGCCTGGAACCCCACGGGGGGGCAGCCCCAGCATTTT. It yields the protein CAWNPTGGQPQHF. The chain combines TRBV30 with TRBJ1-5; tentative D call: TRBD1 (5 bases). Trimming pared 4 bases from V and 7 bases from J, leaving 14 bases between. This CDR3 is built from 13 residues. Germline values: CDR1 GTSNPN, CDR2 SVGIG (reference sequence). Full variable domain (rest looked up from reference TRBV30 and TRBJ1-5): SQTIHQWPATLVQPVGSPLSLECTVEGTSNPNLYWYRQAAGRGLQLLFYSVGIGQISSEVPQNLSASRPQDRQFILSSKKLLLSDSGFYLCAWNPTGGQPQHFGDGTRLSIL.

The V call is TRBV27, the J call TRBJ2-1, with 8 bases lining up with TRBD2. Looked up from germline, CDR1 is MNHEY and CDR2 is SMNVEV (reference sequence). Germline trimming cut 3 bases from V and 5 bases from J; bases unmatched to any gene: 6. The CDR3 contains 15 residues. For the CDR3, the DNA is TGTGCCAGCAGTTTCGCTAGCGGGCTAGACAATGAGCAGTTCTTC. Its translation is CASSFASGLDNEQFF.

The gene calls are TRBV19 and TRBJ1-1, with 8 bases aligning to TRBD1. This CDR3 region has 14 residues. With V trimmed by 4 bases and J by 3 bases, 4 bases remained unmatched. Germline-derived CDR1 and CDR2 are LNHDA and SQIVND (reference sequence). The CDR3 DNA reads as TGTGCCAGTAGTAGGACAGGGCGAGACACTGAAGCTTTCTTT. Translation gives CASSRTGRDTEAFF.

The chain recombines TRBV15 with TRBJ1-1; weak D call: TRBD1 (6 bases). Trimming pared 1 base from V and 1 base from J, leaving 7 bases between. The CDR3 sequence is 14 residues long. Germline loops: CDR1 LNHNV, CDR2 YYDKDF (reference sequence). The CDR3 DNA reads TGTGCCACCAGCAGAGTGGGACAGAACACTGAAGCTTTCTTT. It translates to CATSRVGQNTEAFF.

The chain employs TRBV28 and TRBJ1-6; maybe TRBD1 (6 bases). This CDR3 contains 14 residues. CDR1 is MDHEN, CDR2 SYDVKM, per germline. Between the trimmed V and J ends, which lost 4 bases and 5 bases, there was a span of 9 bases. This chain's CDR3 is CASSSGAHNSPLHF. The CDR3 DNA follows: TGTGCCAGCAGTTCAGGGGCCCATAATTCACCCCTCCACTTT.